One and the same sample provided the 25 T cell receptor beta chains below, sequenced in a study of T cell responses to AZD1222 COVID-19 vaccine. Produced via immunoSEQ multiplex PCR; TCRdb's table is partial and in-frame only. The sample lists 120,000 or so clones, around 90% occurring once. The specimen was peripheral blood, collected on day 0 of AZD1222 vaccination. The source is an adult in good health.

CDR3: CASSMGLAGTDTQYF. CDR3 coding DNA: TGCGCCAGCAGCATGGGACTAGCGGGCACAGATACGCAGTATTTT. V gene TRBV5-1 combines with J gene TRBJ2-3; the match to TRBD2 covers 11 bases. With 4 bases clipped from V and 1 base from J, the junction kept 2 bases outside the gene matches. The CDR3 is 15 residues long. Per the germline V gene, CDR1 is SGHRS and CDR2 is YFSETQ. The whole variable domain, filled in from reference TRBV5-1 and TRBJ2-3, reads KAGVTQTPRYLIKTRGQQVTLSCSPISGHRSVSWYQQTPGQGLQFLFEYFSETQRNKGNFPGRFSGRQFSNSRSEMNVSTLELGDSALYLCASSMGLAGTDTQYFGPGTRLTVL.

V and J are TRBV9 and TRBJ1-4; TRBD1 might be the D (6 bases). The V gene's germline CDR1 is SGDLS and CDR2 YYNGEE. Trimming took off 2 bases at V and 8 bases at J, with 16 bases between the two ends. The CDR3 extends over 15 amino acids. Written as DNA, the CDR3 is TGTGCCAGCAGCGTTGTCACAGGGAAGGGGGAAAAACTGTTTTTT. This gives the protein CASSVVTGKGEKLFF.

The chain uses TRBV5-1 and TRBJ2-1; TRBD2 is a possible D gene (6 bases). Deletions cut 0 bases from V and 7 bases from J, with 11 bases between. The CDR3 runs to 14 residues. Germline V gene data show CDR1 as SGHRS and CDR2 as YFSETQ. The chain's CDR3 is CASSLEAGPNEQFF. In DNA, the CDR3 is TGCGCCAGCAGCTTGGAAGCGGGCCCTAATGAGCAGTTCTTC.

This chain's CDR3 is CASSVGGQFF. DNA for the CDR3: TGTGCCAGCAGTGTGGGGGGGCAGTTCTTC. The chain links TRBV7-2 to TRBJ2-1; D may be TRBD2 (6 bases). The CDR3 contains 10 residues. Trimming took off 6 bases at V and 12 bases at J, with 9 bases between the two ends. Germline assignment: CDR1 SGHTA and CDR2 FQGNSA.

This chain links TRBV15 with TRBJ2-7, with TRBD2 identical over 7 bases. Germline CDR1 LNHNV, CDR2 YYDKDF (reference sequence). The CDR3 consists of 13 residues. J gave up 5 bases and V 0 bases, and 1 base lay outside the gene matches. The CDR3 protein is CATSRDAGDEQYF. CDR3 sequence (DNA): TGTGCCACCAGCAGAGATGCGGGGGACGAGCAGTACTTC.

The chain joins TRBV27 to TRBJ2-2; D gene ambiguous. Looked up from germline, CDR1 is MNHEY and CDR2 is SMNVEV (reference sequence). The CDR3 has 12 amino acids. Between the trimmed V and J ends, which lost 3 bases and 4 bases, there was a span of 3 bases. For the CDR3, the DNA is TGTGCCAGCAGTTTCCCCACCGGGGAGCTGTTTTTT. Translating it yields CASSFPTGELFF.

The chain carries TRBV5-1 and TRBJ1-6, with 7 bases that match TRBD1. The CDR3 spans 15 residues. CDR1 SGHRS and CDR2 YFSETQ come from the germline V gene. The V segment lost 4 bases and the J segment 6 bases; nucleotides outside the gene matches: 7. Here the CDR3 DNA reads TGCGCCAGCAGCCGGGACAGAACCGGTAATTCACCCCTCCACTTT. As protein: CASSRDRTGNSPLHF.

This sequence joins TRBV19 and TRBJ1-2; D possibly corresponds to TRBD1 (6 bases). Trimming cost V 5 bases and J 0 bases, with 13 bases left between them. The CDR3 has 15 amino acids. CDR1 and CDR2 from the germline V gene are LNHDA and SQIVND (reference sequence). The DNA of the CDR3 is TGTGCCAGTAGTTCTGGGACATCTTCTAACTATGGCTACACCTTC. Translating gives CASSSGTSSNYGYTF.

The V gene is TRBV6-2 or TRBV6-3, the J gene TRBJ2-1; 7 bases line up with TRBD1. The CDR3 length is 15 residues. Germline V gives CDR1 MNHEY, CDR2 SVGEGT. With V trimmed by 2 bases and J by 3 bases, 4 bases remained unmatched. The CDR3 spells CASSYPGTDYNEQFF. For the CDR3, the DNA is TGTGCCAGCAGTTACCCCGGGACAGACTACAATGAGCAGTTCTTC.

V usage is TRBV19 and J usage is TRBJ1-5; weak D call: TRBD1 (5 bases). The CDR3 totals 15 residues. Germline CDR1 and CDR2: LNHDA and SQIVND (reference sequence). Deletions cut 3 bases from V and 4 bases from J, with 13 bases between. The CDR3 DNA follows: TGTGCCAGTAGTATTGTTTGGGGGGGGAATCAGCCCCAGCATTTT. This gives the protein CASSIVWGGNQPQHF.

The sample holds a few counts of this clone. The chain has TRBV30 and TRBJ2-5; no definite D call. Germline V CDR1 and CDR2: GTSNPN, SVGIG (reference sequence). The CDR3 sequence is 12 residues long. V dropped 0 bases and J dropped 4 bases, with 6 bases sitting between them. The CDR3 loop reads CAWSVSAETQYF. DNA for the CDR3: TGTGCCTGGAGTGTAAGCGCAGAGACCCAGTACTTC.

This clone was counted a few times. The genes are TRBV3-1 (or the pseudogene TRBV3-2) and TRBJ1-2; D perhaps matches TRBD1 (6 bases). The CDR3 has 15 residues. Germline CDR1 reads LGHDT; CDR2 reads YNNKEL (reference sequence). The ends were cut back, 4 bases at V and 0 bases at J, with 12 bases in the middle. CDR3: CASSPAHRANYGYTF. CDR3 nucleotides: TGTGCCAGCAGCCCCGCCCACAGGGCTAACTATGGCTACACCTTC.

The J gene is TRBJ1-5, the V gene TRBV27; D is ambiguous. The germline V and J ends were trimmed by 3 bases and 3 bases, with 3 bases remaining between them. CDR3 size: 12 residues. Germline CDR1 MNHEY, CDR2 SMNVEV (reference sequence). The DNA of the CDR3 is TGTGCCAGCAGTTTCTTCAATCAGCCCCAGCATTTT. Residues: CASSFFNQPQHF.

This chain joins TRBV12-3 or TRBV12-4 and TRBJ2-5; no reliable D call. The ends were cut back, 6 bases at V and 4 bases at J, with 9 bases in the middle. The CDR3 has 12 residues. CDR3 coding DNA: TGTGCCAGCAGCTCATATGGAGAGACCCAGTACTTC. This encodes CASSSYGETQYF.

The chain links TRBV5-4 to TRBJ2-1; 9 bases agree with TRBD1. Germline V gene sequence: CDR1 SGHNT, CDR2 YYREEE (reference sequence). V dropped 5 bases and J dropped 0; count of bases not matched to a gene: 3. This CDR3 has 15 amino acids. The CDR3 DNA follows: TGTGCCAGCAGACGGGACAGGGCCTCCTACAATGAGCAGTTCTTC. Protein sequence: CASRRDRASYNEQFF.

The chain couples TRBV3-1 (or the pseudogene TRBV3-2) to TRBJ2-7; tentative D call: TRBD2 (5 bases). The CDR3 covers 13 residues. Germline V CDR1 and CDR2: LGHDT, YNNKEL (reference sequence). Trimming removed 4 bases from V and 3 bases from J, with 10 bases in between. CDR3 DNA sequence: TGTGCCAGCAGCCTTCCCGGGGTCTACGAGCAGTACTTC. The encoded protein is CASSLPGVYEQYF.

V usage is TRBV5-1 and J usage is TRBJ1-1, with 8 bases matching TRBD1. Germline-derived CDR1 and CDR2 are SGHRS and YFSETQ. J was trimmed by 8 bases and V by 0 bases; bases with no gene match: 0. The CDR3 loop spans 12 amino acids. CDR3 nucleotide sequence: TGCGCCAGCAGCTTGGGGACAGGGGAAGCTTTCTTT. Protein: CASSLGTGEAFF.

A single count supports this clone. The chain is built from TRBV5-1 and TRBJ2-3; 10 bases match TRBD2. V trimming: 4 bases; J trimming: 4 bases; junction bases outside the gene matches: 6. The germline CDR1 and CDR2 sequences are SGHRS and YFSETQ. The CDR3 extends over 15 amino acids. CDR3 residues: CASSIAGGGADTQYF. Written as DNA, the CDR3 is TGCGCCAGCAGCATAGCGGGAGGTGGGGCAGATACGCAGTATTTT.

This clone has only one observation. J is TRBJ1-2 and V is TRBV19; D is perhaps TRBD1 (5 bases). Deletions cut 8 bases from V and 0 bases from J, with 19 bases between. This CDR3 comprises 16 residues. Germline V gene sequence: CDR1 LNHDA, CDR2 SQIVND (reference sequence). CDR3 DNA: TGTGCCAGTCGATGGGTTGGGACTCCGACTAACTATGGCTACACCTTC. Translating gives CASRWVGTPTNYGYTF.

The chain couples TRBV11-2 to TRBJ2-1, with 14 bases fitting TRBD2. The germline gives CDR1 SGHAT, CDR2 FQNNGV. The CDR3 runs to 17 residues. J gave up 6 bases and V 5 bases, and 9 bases lay outside the gene matches. The CDR3 loop reads CASSPRLAGGPINEQFF. The CDR3 nucleotides read TGTGCCAGCAGCCCGAGACTAGCGGGGGGGCCCATCAATGAGCAGTTCTTC.

This clone appeared once. This chain connects TRBV19 to TRBJ1-4, with D perhaps matching TRBD1 (5 bases). The V gene lost 5 bases and the J gene lost 2 bases, with 12 bases spanning the gap. The CDR3 is 15 residues long. CDR1 is LNHDA, CDR2 SQIVND, per germline (reference sequence). Here the CDR3 reads CASSPGLVTNEKLFF. The DNA of the CDR3 is TGTGCCAGTAGTCCGGGACTGGTGACTAATGAAAAACTGTTTTTT.

Points on this clone: Other DNA sequences from this sample encode an identical CDR3 as well. The V gene is TRBV19, the J gene TRBJ1-5, with D maybe TRBD1 (5 bases). Looked up from germline, CDR1 is LNHDA and CDR2 is SQIVND (reference sequence). There are 13 residues in the CDR3. V was shortened by 5 bases and J by 4 bases, with 9 bases between the two germline ends. The CDR3 nucleotides are TGTGCCAGTAGTTTTCAGGGTAATCAGCCCCAGCATTTT. Protein: CASSFQGNQPQHF.

The V gene is TRBV4-2, the J gene TRBJ2-1; 12 positions agree with TRBD2. With 4 bases clipped from V and 0 bases from J, the junction kept 10 bases outside the gene matches. The CDR3 is 19 residues long. CDR1 LGHNA and CDR2 YNFKEQ come from the germline V gene. The CDR3 nucleotides read TGTGCCAGCAGCCTGATCTCCACTAGCGGGGGGAGCTCCTACAATGAGCAGTTCTTC. Amino acid sequence: CASSLISTSGGSSYNEQFF.

The rearrangement joins TRBV6-6 to TRBJ1-2, with D maybe TRBD1 (5 bases). V lost 4 bases, J lost 4 bases, and 16 bases lay in between. The germline CDR1 and CDR2 sequences are MNHNY and SVGAGI (reference sequence). CDR3 size: 15 residues. DNA of the CDR3: TGTGCCAGCAGTTCCACTACCGGGACGGCCTATGGCTACACCTTC. It is translated as CASSSTTGTAYGYTF.

Remarks on this clone: Other nucleotide sequences in the sample specify the same CDR3. This chain links TRBV7-2 with TRBJ1-2; D is ambiguous. The CDR3 covers 14 residues. The germline V gene has CDR1 SGHTA and CDR2 FQGNSA. The germline V and J ends were trimmed by 5 bases and 2 bases, with 12 bases remaining between them. This CDR3 is CASSLARENYGYTF. DNA of the CDR3: TGTGCCAGCAGCCTGGCCCGGGAGAACTATGGCTACACCTTC.